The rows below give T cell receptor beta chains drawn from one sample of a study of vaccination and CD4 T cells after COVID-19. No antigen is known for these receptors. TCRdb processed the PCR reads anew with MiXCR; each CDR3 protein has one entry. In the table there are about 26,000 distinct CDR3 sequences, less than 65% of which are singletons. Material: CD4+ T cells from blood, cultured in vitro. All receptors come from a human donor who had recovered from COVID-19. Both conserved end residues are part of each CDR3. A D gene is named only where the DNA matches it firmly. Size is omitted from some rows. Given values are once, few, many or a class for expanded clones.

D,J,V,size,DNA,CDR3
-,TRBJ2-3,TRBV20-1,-,TGCAGTGCTGGACGGACAGTGGCAGATACGCAGTATTTT,CSAGRTVADTQYF
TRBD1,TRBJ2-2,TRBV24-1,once,TGTGCCACCAGTGTTGGTGGGACAGGGTCGAACACCGGGGAGCTGTTTTTT,CATSVGGTGSNTGELFF
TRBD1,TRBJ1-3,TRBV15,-,TGTGCCACCAGCACCTCAGGGGGCAGTGCTGGAAACACCATATATTTT,CATSTSGGSAGNTIYF
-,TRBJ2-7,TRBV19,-,TGTAAGGTTACGACCGAGCAGTACTTC,CKVTTEQYF
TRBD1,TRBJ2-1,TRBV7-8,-,TGTGCCAGCAGCTTTTGGGACAGGGGTGGTGAGCAGTTCTTC,CASSFWDRGGEQFF
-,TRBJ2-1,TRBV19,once,TGTGCCAGTAGTATAAATTCGGGACGACTGGCGAATGAGCAGTTCTTC,CASSINSGRLANEQFF
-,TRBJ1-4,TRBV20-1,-,TGCAGTGCTAGAGACCTGGGGGGGAGGTGGGAAAAACTGTTTTTT,CSARDLGGRWEKLFF
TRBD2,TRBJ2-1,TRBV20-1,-,TGCAGTGCTCCCCCAGTAGCGGGAGTTCGGGATGAGCAGTTCTTC,CSAPPVAGVRDEQFF
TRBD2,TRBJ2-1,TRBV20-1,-,TGCAGTGCTAGTAGCGGGAAGCTAACGTACAATGAGCAGTTCTTC,CSASSGKLTYNEQFF
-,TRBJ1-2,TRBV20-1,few,TGCAGTGCTAGAGGTCAGGGAAATAACTATGGCTACACCTTC,CSARGQGNNYGYTF
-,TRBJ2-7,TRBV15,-,TGTGCCACCAGCAGAGGACTAGTCTACGAGCAGTACTTC,CATSRGLVYEQYF
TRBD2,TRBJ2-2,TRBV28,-,TGTGCCAGCGCCCAGGGCGGGAGGGGGCGCGGGGAGCTGTTTTTT,CASAQGGRGRGELFF
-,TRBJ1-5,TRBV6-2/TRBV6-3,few,TGTGCCAGCAGAACACCAGCCTCGGGCAATCAGCCCCAGCATTTT,CASRTPASGNQPQHF
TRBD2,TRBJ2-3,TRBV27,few,TGTGCCAGCAGAGAGGCCCATGGGGGGGGAAGCACAGATACGCAGTATTTT,CASREAHGGGSTDTQYF
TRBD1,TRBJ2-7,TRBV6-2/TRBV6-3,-,TGTGCCAGCGGCCCGAGGGGACAGGGCACCTACGAGCAGTACTTC,CASGPRGQGTYEQYF
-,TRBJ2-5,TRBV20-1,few,TGCAGTGCTAGAGTACAAGAGACCCAGTACTTC,CSARVQETQYF
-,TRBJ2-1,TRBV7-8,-,TGTGCCAGCAGCCTGGAATGGAGAGGCAACAATGAGCAGTTCTTC,CASSLEWRGNNEQFF
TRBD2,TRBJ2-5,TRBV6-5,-,TGTGCCAGCAGTTTGATCCCAGCGGGAACGGGAGAGACCCAGTACTTC,CASSLIPAGTGETQYF